This T cell receptor (beta chain) comes out of a study of blood T cell repertoires in COVID-19. Across the whole study: Samples taken during acute and convalescent COVID-19 were collected in the United States, Italy and Spain. T cells, B-cell-depleted T cells, or PBMCs supplied cDNA or gDNA.

Seattle patient enrollment occurred during active infection, with longitudinal follow-up thereafter. V lost 0 bases and J lost 9; bases outside the gene matches: 7. From germline, CDR1 is GTSNPN and CDR2 SVGIG (reference sequence). The CDR3 runs to 15 residues. Using immunoSEQ multiplex PCR, the repertoire was profiled, and TCRdb retains in-frame clones only, with some absent. Seen here are approximately 210,000 clones, around 86% observed once, and the top ten hold around 10%. Sample: peripheral blood. The rearrangement links TRBV30 to TRBJ2-1, with 11 bases that match TRBD2. This receptor was obtained from a man aged 50-59 years with COVID-19, enrolled during active disease. CDR3 sequence reads: CAWSVLAGGATEQFF. The DNA of the CDR3 is TGTGCCTGGAGTGTATTAGCGGGAGGGGCGACTGAGCAGTTCTTC.